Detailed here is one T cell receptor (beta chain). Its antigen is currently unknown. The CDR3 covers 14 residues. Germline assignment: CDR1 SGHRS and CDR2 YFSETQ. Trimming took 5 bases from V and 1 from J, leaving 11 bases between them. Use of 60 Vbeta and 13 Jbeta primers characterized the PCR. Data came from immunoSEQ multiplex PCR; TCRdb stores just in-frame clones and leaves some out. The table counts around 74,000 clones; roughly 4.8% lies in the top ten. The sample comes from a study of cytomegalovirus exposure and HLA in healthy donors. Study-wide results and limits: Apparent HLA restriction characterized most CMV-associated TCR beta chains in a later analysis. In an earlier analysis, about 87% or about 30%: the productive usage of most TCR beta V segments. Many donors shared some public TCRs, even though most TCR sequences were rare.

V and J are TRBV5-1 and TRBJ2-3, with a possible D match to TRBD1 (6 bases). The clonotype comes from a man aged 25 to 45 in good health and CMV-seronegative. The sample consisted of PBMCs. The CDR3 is CASRRGSGTDTQYF. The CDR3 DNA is TGCGCCAGCAGAAGGGGGTCTGGCACAGATACGCAGTATTTT.